These 20 T cell receptor beta chains were all obtained from the same sample, sequenced in a study of blood T cell repertoires in COVID-19. The data were produced by immunoSEQ multiplex PCR, yet TCRdb's version contains in-frame clones alone and is incomplete. The sample has some 170,000 clones; 82% are singletons. Sequencing used peripheral blood. These receptor sequences come from a woman in her sixties or seventies with acute or convalescent COVID-19.

This clone was seen a few times. This rearrangement joins TRBV7-9 to TRBJ2-5, with 7 nucleotides matching TRBD1. J was trimmed by 2 bases and V by 2 bases; bases with no gene match: 5. Germline lookup yields CDR1 SEHNR and CDR2 FQNEAQ (reference sequence). The CDR3 runs to 15 residues. CDR3 residues: CASSLYVGQQETQYF. CDR3 coding DNA: TGTGCCAGCAGCTTATACGTGGGACAGCAAGAGACCCAGTACTTC.

The chain has TRBV28 and TRBJ1-6, with 7 bases aligning to TRBD1. The ends lost 7 bases at V and 7 bases at J; junction bases unmatched: 10. This CDR3 is 15 amino acids long. CDR1 MDHEN and CDR2 SYDVKM come from the germline V gene. The CDR3 bases are TGTGCCAGCATTCGAGGGGGCCCTTGGAATTCACCCCTCCACTTT. It specifies CASIRGGPWNSPLHF.

This clone appeared a single time. V gene TRBV2 combines with J gene TRBJ2-1; possibly TRBD1 for D (6 bases). In germline, CDR1 is SNHLY, CDR2 FYNNEI. The CDR3 sequence is 13 residues long. Between the trimmed V and J ends, which lost 7 bases and 5 bases, there was a span of 12 bases. The CDR3 loop is CASKQDSNNEQFF. The CDR3 bases are TGTGCCAGCAAGCAGGACAGCAACAATGAGCAGTTCTTC.

J is TRBJ1-2 and V is TRBV6-5; no reliable D call. Trimming left V 8 bases short and J 3 bases short, with 13 bases between. CDR3 length: 13 residues. The germline gives CDR1 MNHEY, CDR2 SVGAGI. The CDR3 spells CASWRENYYGYTF. The CDR3 coding sequence is TGTGCCAGCTGGCGGGAGAACTACTATGGCTACACCTTC.

DNA for the CDR3: TGCGCCAGCAGAGAAACAGGGGGCGAGGTTTCACCCCTCCACTTT. Translating it yields CASRETGGEVSPLHF. V usage is TRBV5-1 and J usage is TRBJ1-6; 9 positions match TRBD1. CDR1 and CDR2 from the germline V gene are SGHRS and YFSETQ. The CDR3 sequence is 15 residues long. With V trimmed by 5 bases and J by 9 bases, 9 bases remained unmatched.

The V call is TRBV14, the J call TRBJ1-2, with D perhaps TRBD1 (6 bases). This CDR3 is 14 amino acids long. Germline CDR1 and CDR2: SGHDN and FVKESK. Between the trimmed V and J ends, which lost 1 base and 10 bases, there was a span of 16 bases. CDR3: CASSQGGLGRDYTF. The CDR3, as DNA: TGTGCCAGCAGCCAAGGGGGGCTCGGGCGTGACTACACCTTC.

The chain uses TRBV24-1 and TRBJ2-5; 8 bases are a match to TRBD2. Germline V lookup: CDR1 KGHDR, CDR2 SFDVKD. The CDR3 is 17 residues long. The V gene end was trimmed by 0 bases and the J gene end by 2 bases; junction bases not matched to a gene: 7. The CDR3 nucleotides read TGTGCCACCAGTGATTTGGCGGCCGGGGGGGGGCAAGAGACCCAGTACTTC. Translating gives CATSDLAAGGGQETQYF.

This chain uses TRBV6-1 with TRBJ2-3, with TRBD2 matching 9 bases. Looked up from germline, CDR1 is MNHNS and CDR2 is SASEGT. This CDR3 spans 19 amino acids. After removal of 4 bases from V and 4 bases from J, the junction contained 18 bases not matched to a gene. CDR3 residues: CASSVRSPVGGGAADTQYF. CDR3 coding DNA: TGTGCCAGCAGTGTCCGGTCCCCGGTCGGCGGGGGGGCAGCAGATACGCAGTATTTT.

The CDR3 sequence is CASSQSGIYGNTIYF. The CDR3 nucleotides read TGTGCCAGCAGCCAATCAGGGATTTATGGAAACACCATATATTTT. The V and J genes are TRBV3-1 (or the pseudogene TRBV3-2) and TRBJ1-3; D perhaps matches TRBD1 (5 bases). Trimming left V 2 bases short and J 3 bases short, with 11 bases between. Germline values: CDR1 LGHDT, CDR2 YNNKEL (reference sequence). The CDR3 loop spans 15 amino acids.

The chain carries TRBV6-5 and TRBJ1-2; 8 nucleotides line up with TRBD1. The length of the CDR3 is 14 residues. Germline V gene data show CDR1 as MNHEY and CDR2 as SVGAGI. J lost 5 bases, V lost 6 bases, and 8 bases had no gene match. CDR3 loop: CASRRGQGRYGYTF. The CDR3 DNA follows: TGTGCCAGCAGACGAGGACAGGGCCGATATGGCTACACCTTC.

The chain links TRBV19 to TRBJ2-5, with a tentative D call TRBD2 (5 bases). V lost 5 bases to trimming and J lost 5 bases, with 18 bases between them. This CDR3 has 15 amino acids. Per the germline V gene, CDR1 is LNHDA and CDR2 is SQIVND (reference sequence). This CDR3 is CASSLRKGDGETQYF. In DNA, the CDR3 is TGTGCCAGTAGTCTCAGGAAGGGAGATGGGGAGACCCAGTACTTC.

This clone has a handful of counts. This chain connects TRBV6-2 or TRBV6-3 to TRBJ2-1; no clear D. Trimming pared 0 bases from V and 6 bases from J, leaving 6 bases between. The CDR3 contains 13 residues. In germline, CDR1 is MNHEY, CDR2 SVGEGT. The CDR3 reads CASSYSQINEQFF. As DNA, the CDR3 is TGTGCCAGCAGTTACTCTCAGATCAATGAGCAGTTCTTC.

The rearrangement joins TRBV30 to TRBJ1-1; possibly TRBD1 for D (6 bases). Trimming pared 7 bases from V and 1 base from J, leaving 13 bases between. CDR1 GTSNPN and CDR2 SVGIG come from the germline V gene (reference sequence). This CDR3 region has 13 residues. CDR3 region: CALKDRPNTEAFF. The CDR3 nucleotides are TGTGCCTTAAAGGACAGACCGAACACTGAAGCTTTCTTT.

The chain couples TRBV5-1 to TRBJ2-5; D remains unclear. The CDR3 is 14 amino acids. Germline V CDR1 and CDR2: SGHRS, YFSETQ. The ends were cut back, 0 bases at V and 5 bases at J, with 11 bases in the middle. DNA of the CDR3: TGCGCCAGCAGCTTGGGCCCCTCTAGGGAGACCCAGTACTTC. This gives the protein CASSLGPSRETQYF.

V gene TRBV27 combines with J gene TRBJ2-3; D is unclear. The CDR3 contains 16 residues. Trimming removed 5 bases at V and 2 bases at J, with 17 bases between. Germline lookup yields CDR1 MNHEY and CDR2 SMNVEV (reference sequence). The CDR3 spells CASSLNRPGYTDTQYF. CDR3 nucleotides: TGTGCCAGCAGTCTAAACCGACCCGGGTACACAGATACGCAGTATTTT.

The V call is TRBV11-2, the J call TRBJ2-4; 10 bases are a match to TRBD2. The trim removed 5 bases at V and 0 bases at J, leaving 7 bases unmatched. Germline-derived CDR1 and CDR2 are SGHAT and FQNNGV. The CDR3 totals 17 residues. CDR3 loop: CASSPRTSGLAKNIQYF. The CDR3 nucleotides read TGTGCCAGCAGCCCGCGGACTAGCGGACTAGCCAAAAACATTCAGTACTTC.

The genes are TRBV7-2 and TRBJ2-1; TRBD2 aligns across 10 bases. V gave up 2 bases and J gave up 7 bases; unmatched junction bases: 5. Germline-derived CDR1 and CDR2 are SGHTA and FQGNSA. The CDR3 covers 15 residues. CDR3 DNA: TGTGCCAGCAGCTTACCAACTAGCGGGGCTAATGAGCAGTTCTTC. Translating it yields CASSLPTSGANEQFF. Combining the CDR3 with reference TRBV7-2 and TRBJ2-1 gives the whole variable domain GAGVSQSPSNKVTEKGKDVELRCDPISGHTALYWYRQSLGQGLEFLIYFQGNSAPDKSGLPSDRFSAERTGGSVSTLTIQRTQQEDSAVYLCASSLPTSGANEQFFGPGTRLTVL.

This chain uses TRBV28 with TRBJ2-1, with 9 positions matching TRBD1. Germline V gene data show CDR1 as MDHEN and CDR2 as SYDVKM. V lost 4 bases and J lost 4; bases outside the gene matches: 11. This CDR3 is built from 17 residues. The CDR3 protein is CASSSSLGQGTYNEQFF. As DNA, the CDR3 is TGTGCCAGCAGTTCTTCATTGGGACAGGGTACATACAATGAGCAGTTCTTC.

This clone showed up just once. This CDR3 reads CASSLGSTGLTYGYTF. In DNA form, the CDR3 reads TGTGCCAGCAGCTTAGGTTCGACAGGGTTGACATATGGCTACACCTTC. V is TRBV7-9 and J is TRBJ1-2; 7 bases are shared with TRBD1. CDR3 length equals 16 residues. Germline assignment: CDR1 SEHNR and CDR2 FQNEAQ (reference sequence). V was pared by 1 base and J by 5 bases, with 10 bases of the junction left unmatched.

The chain employs TRBV18 and TRBJ2-3; 13 bases fit TRBD2. This CDR3 region has 16 residues. From germline, CDR1 is KGHSH and CDR2 LQKENI. With V trimmed by 6 bases and J by 4 bases, 7 bases remained unmatched. Here the CDR3 DNA reads TGTGCCAGCTCGCCAAGGACTAGCGGGAGCCCAGATACGCAGTATTTT. Protein product: CASSPRTSGSPDTQYF.